These 14 T cell receptor beta chains came from one sample sequenced in a study of blood T cell repertoires in COVID-19. TCRdb's copy holds only in-frame clones and misses some; the assay was immunoSEQ multiplex PCR. This table has around 400,000 clones, roughly nine tenths appearing once. Sequencing input: peripheral blood. These receptors all stem from a middle-aged man with acute or convalescent COVID-19.

In this sample, this clone turned up a few times. This chain connects TRBV29-1 to TRBJ1-5; D unclear. CDR3 length: 14 amino acids. The germline gives CDR1 SQVTM, CDR2 ANQGSEA. Deletions cut 4 bases from V and 4 bases from J, with 14 bases between. CDR3 in DNA: TGCAGCGTTGCCCCTACAGATCCGAATCAGCCCCAGCATTTT. It encodes CSVAPTDPNQPQHF.

The rearrangement links TRBV10-3 to TRBJ2-1; no firm D call. Germline V gives CDR1 ENHRY, CDR2 SYGVKD. With 0 bases removed from V and 7 bases from J, the gap between germline ends came to 4 bases. The CDR3 loop spans 12 amino acids. The CDR3 DNA follows: TGTGCCATCAGTGAGTCACGGAATGAGCAGTTCTTC. Protein: CAISESRNEQFF.

The chain couples TRBV6-4 to TRBJ2-2; the match to TRBD1 covers 7 bases. Germline CDR1 MRHNA, CDR2 SNTAGT. The CDR3 is 15 residues long. V was pared by 2 bases and J by 4 bases, with 4 bases of the junction left unmatched. CDR3 bases: TGTGCCAGCAGTGACAACAGGGGCCCCACCGGGGAGCTGTTTTTT. It translates to CASSDNRGPTGELFF.

The chain employs TRBV30 and TRBJ1-1, with TRBD1 matching 7 bases. Germline values: CDR1 GTSNPN, CDR2 SVGIG (reference sequence). J lost 6 bases, V lost 2 bases, and 12 bases had no gene match. The CDR3 extends over 15 amino acids. DNA for the CDR3: TGTGCCTGGAGTCCCCCGGGCAGGGGGATCCCTGAAGCTTTCTTT. Protein: CAWSPPGRGIPEAFF.

This sequence joins TRBV9 and TRBJ2-1; 7 positions match TRBD2. Trimming removed 0 bases from V and 0 bases from J; junction bases left unmatched: 9. Germline V gene sequence: CDR1 SGDLS, CDR2 YYNGEE. The CDR3 contains 18 residues. The CDR3, as DNA: TGTGCCAGCAGCGTAGACATGTCTAGCGGATACTCCTACAATGAGCAGTTCTTC. Encoded protein: CASSVDMSSGYSYNEQFF.

V gene TRBV9 combines with J gene TRBJ2-7, with D unresolved. This CDR3 has 13 amino acids. The ends were cut back, 4 bases at V and 2 bases at J, with 10 bases in the middle. CDR1 SGDLS and CDR2 YYNGEE come from the germline V gene. The chain's CDR3 is CASSSDWAYEQYF. The CDR3 nucleotides are TGTGCCAGCAGCTCTGACTGGGCCTACGAGCAGTACTTC.

The V gene is TRBV27, the J gene TRBJ2-7; 10 nucleotides align to TRBD1. The CDR3 spans 15 residues. Germline CDR1 reads MNHEY; CDR2 reads SMNVEV (reference sequence). J gave up 2 bases and V 5 bases, and 6 bases lay outside the gene matches. This CDR3 is CASSRAGTGAYEQYF. CDR3 sequence (DNA): TGTGCCAGCAGTAGAGCCGGGACAGGGGCCTACGAGCAGTACTTC.

This clone was picked up a small number of times. The chain combines TRBV27 with TRBJ2-5, with 10 positions matching TRBD1. V dropped 5 bases and J dropped 1; count of bases not matched to a gene: 7. Germline loops: CDR1 MNHEY, CDR2 SMNVEV (reference sequence). CDR3 length: 16 amino acids. CDR3 sequence: CASSQGTGDPQETQYF. The CDR3 DNA is TGTGCCAGCAGTCAAGGGACAGGGGACCCCCAAGAGACCCAGTACTTC.

This chain connects TRBV7-9 to TRBJ2-4; D possibly corresponds to TRBD1 (5 bases). The V gene's germline CDR1 is SEHNR and CDR2 FQNEAQ (reference sequence). The CDR3 is made up of 12 amino acids. Deletions cut 2 bases from V and 9 bases from J, with 8 bases between. The CDR3 region is CASSLQGSIQYF. As DNA, the CDR3 is TGTGCCAGCAGCTTACAGGGAAGCATTCAGTACTTC.

The chain recombines TRBV6-5 with TRBJ2-7; 7 nucleotides align to TRBD2. The CDR3 spans 15 residues. V was pared by 6 bases and J by 0 bases, with 8 bases of the junction left unmatched. Germline V gene data show CDR1 as MNHEY and CDR2 as SVGAGI. The CDR3 nucleotides are TGTGCCAGCAGCCTGGGGGGGACGGGCTCCTACGAGCAGTACTTC. It specifies CASSLGGTGSYEQYF.

This chain uses TRBV6-5 with TRBJ1-3; D may be TRBD1 (6 bases). CDR3 length equals 15 residues. Germline-derived CDR1 and CDR2 are MNHEY and SVGAGI. Trimming cost V 5 bases and J 3 bases, with 14 bases left between them. CDR3 nucleotide sequence: TGTGCCAGCAGTCTCAGGGGAGTTAGTGGAAACACCATATATTTT. This sequence encodes CASSLRGVSGNTIYF.

The chain carries TRBV24-1 and TRBJ2-5; D gene uncertain. Per germline, CDR1 KGHDR and CDR2 SFDVKD. The CDR3 is 13 amino acids. Trimming removed 3 bases at V and 0 bases at J, with 4 bases between. The CDR3 protein is CATSDQYQETQYF. The CDR3, as DNA: TGTGCCACCAGTGATCAGTACCAAGAGACCCAGTACTTC.

This chain joins TRBV5-6 and TRBJ2-5; no definite D call. Trimming took off 1 base at V and 1 base at J, with 11 bases between the two ends. The germline gives CDR1 SGHDT, CDR2 YYEEEE. CDR3 length equals 15 residues. CDR3 region: CASSLWQEVQETQYF. In DNA form, the CDR3 reads TGTGCCAGCAGCTTGTGGCAAGAGGTCCAAGAGACCCAGTACTTC.

This clone was observed a single time. The gene calls are TRBV5-1 and TRBJ2-7; 8 bases align to TRBD1. This CDR3 is built from 16 residues. Losses at the gene ends were 0 bases for V and 0 bases for J; bases not matched to a gene: 5. Germline CDR1 is SGHRS and CDR2 is YFSETQ. The CDR3 DNA reads as TGCGCCAGCAGCTTGGGGACAGACAGGGGCTCCTACGAGCAGTACTTC. Residues: CASSLGTDRGSYEQYF.